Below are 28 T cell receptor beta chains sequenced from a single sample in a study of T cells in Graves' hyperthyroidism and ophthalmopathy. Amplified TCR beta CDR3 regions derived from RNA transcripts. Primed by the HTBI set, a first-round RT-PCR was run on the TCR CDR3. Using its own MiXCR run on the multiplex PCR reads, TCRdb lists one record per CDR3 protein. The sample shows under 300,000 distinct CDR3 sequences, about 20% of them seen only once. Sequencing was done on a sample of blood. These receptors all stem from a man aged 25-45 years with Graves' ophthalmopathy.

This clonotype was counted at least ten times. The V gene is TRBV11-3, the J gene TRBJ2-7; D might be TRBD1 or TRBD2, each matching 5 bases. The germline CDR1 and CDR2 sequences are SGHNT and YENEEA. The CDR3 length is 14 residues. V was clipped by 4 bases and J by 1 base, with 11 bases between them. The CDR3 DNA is TGTGCCAGCAGCTACCGGGACCGGTCCTACGAGCAGTACTTC. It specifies CASSYRDRSYEQYF.

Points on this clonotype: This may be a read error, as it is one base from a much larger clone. CDR3 bases: TGTGCCAGCAGCTTGGAGAAAAAAGTTTTCTTT. Translating it yields CASSLEKKVFF. The chain uses TRBV11-2 and TRBJ1-1, with D uncertain. Germline V lookup: CDR1 SGHAT, CDR2 FQNNGV. V was pared by 3 bases and J by 13 bases, with 12 bases between. This CDR3 region has 11 residues.

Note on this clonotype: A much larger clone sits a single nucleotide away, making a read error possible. The CDR3 region is CASSPQPSSGRIYNEQYF. The CDR3 DNA follows: TGCGCCAGCAGTCCTCAACCCAGTAGCGGGAGGATCTACAATGAGCAGTACTTC. The genes are TRBV5-1 and TRBJ2-1, with 10 bases identical to TRBD2. The J call is uncertain, as TRBJ2-7 better fits the DNA end. Looked up from germline, CDR1 is SGHRS and CDR2 is YFSETQ. CDR3 length equals 18 residues.

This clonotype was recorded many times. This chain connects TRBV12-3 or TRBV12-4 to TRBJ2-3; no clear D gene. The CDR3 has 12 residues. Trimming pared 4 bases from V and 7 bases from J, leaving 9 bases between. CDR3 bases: TGTGCCAGCAGTTCCAGAGGAAATACGCAGTATTTT. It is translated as CASSSRGNTQYF.

The CDR3 coding sequence is TGTGCCAGCAGTGAAGAAAAGGGGACTGAAGCTTTCTTT. It yields the protein CASSEEKGTEAFF. The rearrangement links TRBV2 to TRBJ1-1; possible D gene TRBD1, 5 bases. CDR1 is SNHLY and CDR2 is FYNNEI in the germline V gene. The CDR3 consists of 13 residues. The ends were cut back, 1 base at V and 5 bases at J, with 8 bases in the middle.

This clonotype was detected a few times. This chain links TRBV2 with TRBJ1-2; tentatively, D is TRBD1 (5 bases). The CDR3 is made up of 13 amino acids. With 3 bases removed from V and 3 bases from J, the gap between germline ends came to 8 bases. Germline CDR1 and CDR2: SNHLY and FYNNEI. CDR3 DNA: TGTGCCAGCAGTGAGGGGACGGACTATGGCTACACCTTC. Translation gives CASSEGTDYGYTF. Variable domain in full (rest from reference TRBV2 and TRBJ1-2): EPEVTQTPSHQVTQMGQEVILRCVPISNHLYFYWYRQILGQKVEFLVSFYNNEISEKSEIFDDQFSVERPDGSNFTLKIRSTKLEDSAMYFCASSEGTDYGYTFGSGTRLTVV.

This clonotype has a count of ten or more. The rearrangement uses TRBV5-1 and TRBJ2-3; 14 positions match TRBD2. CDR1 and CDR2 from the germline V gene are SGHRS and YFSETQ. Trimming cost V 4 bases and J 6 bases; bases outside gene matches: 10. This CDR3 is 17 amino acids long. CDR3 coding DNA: TGCGCCAGCAGCAGGGGACTAGCGGGAGAGGGGGAGGATACGCAGTATTTT. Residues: CASSRGLAGEGEDTQYF. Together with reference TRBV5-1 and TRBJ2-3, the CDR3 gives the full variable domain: KAGVTQTPRYLIKTRGQQVTLSCSPISGHRSVSWYQQTPGQGLQFLFEYFSETQRNKGNFPGRFSGRQFSNSRSEMNVSTLELGDSALYLCASSRGLAGEGEDTQYFGPGTRLTVL.

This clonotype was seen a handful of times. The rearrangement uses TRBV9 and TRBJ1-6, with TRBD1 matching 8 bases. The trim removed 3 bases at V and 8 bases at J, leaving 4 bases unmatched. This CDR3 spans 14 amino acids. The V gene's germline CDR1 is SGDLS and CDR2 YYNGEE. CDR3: CASSEETGDSPLHF. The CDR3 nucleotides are TGTGCCAGCAGCGAGGAGACAGGGGATTCACCCCTCCACTTT. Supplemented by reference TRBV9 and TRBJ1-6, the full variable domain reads DSGVTQTPKHLITATGQRVTLRCSPRSGDLSVYWYQQSLDQGLQFLIQYYNGEERAKGNILERFSAQQFPDLHSELNLSSLELGDSALYFCASSEETGDSPLHFGNGTRLTVT.

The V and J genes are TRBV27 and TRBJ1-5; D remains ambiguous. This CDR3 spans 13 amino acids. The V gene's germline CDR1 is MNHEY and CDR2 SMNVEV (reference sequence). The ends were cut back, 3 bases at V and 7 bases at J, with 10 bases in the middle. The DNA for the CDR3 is TGTGCCAGCAGTTTCGGAGGTACCCAGCCCCAGCATTTT. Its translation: CASSFGGTQPQHF.

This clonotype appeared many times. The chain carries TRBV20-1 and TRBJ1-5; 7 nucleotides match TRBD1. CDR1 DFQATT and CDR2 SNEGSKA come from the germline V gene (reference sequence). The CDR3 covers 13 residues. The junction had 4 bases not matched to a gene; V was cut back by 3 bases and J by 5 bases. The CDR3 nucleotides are TGCAGTGCTAGCGGACAGGTCCATCAGCCCCAGCATTTT. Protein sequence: CSASGQVHQPQHF.

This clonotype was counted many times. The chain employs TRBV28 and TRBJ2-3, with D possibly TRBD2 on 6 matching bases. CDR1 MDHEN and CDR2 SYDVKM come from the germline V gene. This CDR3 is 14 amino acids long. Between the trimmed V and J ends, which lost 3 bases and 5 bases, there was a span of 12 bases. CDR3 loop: CASSFHGSRDTQYF. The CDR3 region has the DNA TGTGCCAGCAGTTTCCACGGGAGTAGAGATACGCAGTATTTT.

Written as DNA, the CDR3 is TGTGCCAGCAGCCCCTGGGGGGCCAACGTCCTGACTTTC. As protein: CASSPWGANVLTF. The rearrangement links TRBV7-2 to TRBJ2-6; unclear D gene. V was clipped by 5 bases and J by 4 bases, with 6 bases between them. There are 13 residues in the CDR3. Per germline, CDR1 SGHTA and CDR2 FQGNSA. The complete variable domain, with remaining parts taken from reference TRBV7-2 and TRBJ2-6, reads GAGVSQSPSNKVTEKGKDVELRCDPISGHTALYWYRQSLGQGLEFLIYFQGNSAPDKSGLPSDRFSAERTGGSVSTLTIQRTQQEDSAVYLCASSPWGANVLTFGAGSRLTVL.

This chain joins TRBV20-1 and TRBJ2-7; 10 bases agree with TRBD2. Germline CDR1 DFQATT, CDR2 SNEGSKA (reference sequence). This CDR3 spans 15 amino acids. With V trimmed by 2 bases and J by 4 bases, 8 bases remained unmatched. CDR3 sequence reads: CSARPASGSFYEQYF. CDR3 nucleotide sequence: TGCAGTGCTAGACCAGCTAGCGGGAGTTTTTACGAGCAGTACTTC.

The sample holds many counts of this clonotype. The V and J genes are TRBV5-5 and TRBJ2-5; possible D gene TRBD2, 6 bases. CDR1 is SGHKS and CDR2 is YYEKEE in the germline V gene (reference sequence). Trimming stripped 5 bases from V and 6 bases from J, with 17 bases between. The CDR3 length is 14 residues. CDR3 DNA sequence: TGTGCCAGCAGTCCCCGGGACTTACGGAAGACCCAGTACTTC. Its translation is CASSPRDLRKTQYF.

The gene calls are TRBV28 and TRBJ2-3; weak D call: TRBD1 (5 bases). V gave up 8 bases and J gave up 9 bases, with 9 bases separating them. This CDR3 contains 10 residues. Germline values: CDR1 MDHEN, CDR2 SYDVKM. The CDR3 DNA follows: TGTGCCAGCCTAGGGGTGACGCAGTATTTT. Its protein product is CASLGVTQYF.

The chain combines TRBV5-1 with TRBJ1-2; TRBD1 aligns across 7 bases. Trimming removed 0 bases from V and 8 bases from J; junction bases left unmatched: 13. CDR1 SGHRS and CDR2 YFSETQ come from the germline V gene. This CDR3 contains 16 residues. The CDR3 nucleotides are TGCGCCAGCAGCTTGGCCAGGGAGGGGGCTATCGGAGGCTACACCTTC. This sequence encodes CASSLAREGAIGGYTF. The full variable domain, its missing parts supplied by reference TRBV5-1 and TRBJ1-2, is KAGVTQTPRYLIKTRGQQVTLSCSPISGHRSVSWYQQTPGQGLQFLFEYFSETQRNKGNFPGRFSGRQFSNSRSEMNVSTLELGDSALYLCASSLAREGAIGGYTFGSGTRLTVV.

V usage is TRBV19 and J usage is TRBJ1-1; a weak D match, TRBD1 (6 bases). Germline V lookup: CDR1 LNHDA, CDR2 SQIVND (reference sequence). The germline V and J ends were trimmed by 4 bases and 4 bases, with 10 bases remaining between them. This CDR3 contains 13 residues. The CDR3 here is CASSTQGSTEAFF. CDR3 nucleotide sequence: TGTGCCAGTAGTACCCAGGGGTCCACTGAAGCTTTCTTT.

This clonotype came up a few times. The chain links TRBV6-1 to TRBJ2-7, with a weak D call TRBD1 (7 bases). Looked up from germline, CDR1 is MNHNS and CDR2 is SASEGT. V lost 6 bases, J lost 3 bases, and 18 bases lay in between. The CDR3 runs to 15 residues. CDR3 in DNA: TGTGCCAGCAGCCCCAGGGGGGCCCTTGACTACGAGCAGTACTTC. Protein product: CASSPRGALDYEQYF.

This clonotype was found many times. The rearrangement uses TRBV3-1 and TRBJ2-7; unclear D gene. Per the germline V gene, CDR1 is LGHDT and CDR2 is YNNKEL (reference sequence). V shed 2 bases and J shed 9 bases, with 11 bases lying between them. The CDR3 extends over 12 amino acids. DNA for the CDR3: TGTGCCAGCAGCCAATCGAACGGCGGGCAGTACTTC. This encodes CASSQSNGGQYF.

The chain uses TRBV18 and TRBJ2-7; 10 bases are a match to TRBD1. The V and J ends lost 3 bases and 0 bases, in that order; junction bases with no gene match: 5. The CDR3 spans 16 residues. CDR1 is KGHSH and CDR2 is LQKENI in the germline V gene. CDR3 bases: TGTGCCAGCTCACCGGGACAGGGGCAGGGCTCCTACGAGCAGTACTTC. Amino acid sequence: CASSPGQGQGSYEQYF.

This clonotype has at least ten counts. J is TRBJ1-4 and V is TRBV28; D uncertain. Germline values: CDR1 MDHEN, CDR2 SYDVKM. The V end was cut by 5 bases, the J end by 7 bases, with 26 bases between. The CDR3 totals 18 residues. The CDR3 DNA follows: TGTGCCAGCAGTCCCACCTTCTCTTCGAGGGCCGCAAGTGAAAAACTGTTTTTT. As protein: CASSPTFSSRAASEKLFF.

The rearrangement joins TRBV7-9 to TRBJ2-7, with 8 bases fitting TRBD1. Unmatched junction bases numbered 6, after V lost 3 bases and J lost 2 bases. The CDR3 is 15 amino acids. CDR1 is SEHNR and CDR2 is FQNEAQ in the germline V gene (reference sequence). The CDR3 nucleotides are TGTGCCAGCAGCTTCCAGGGGGCGCGTCCCTACGAGCAGTACTTC. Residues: CASSFQGARPYEQYF.

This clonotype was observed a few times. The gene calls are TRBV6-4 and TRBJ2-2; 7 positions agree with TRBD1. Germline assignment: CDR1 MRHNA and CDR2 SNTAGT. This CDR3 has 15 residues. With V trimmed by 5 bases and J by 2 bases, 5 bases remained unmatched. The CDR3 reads CASSPGQSNTGELFF. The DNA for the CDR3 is TGTGCCAGCAGTCCGGGACAGAGCAACACCGGGGAGCTGTTTTTT.

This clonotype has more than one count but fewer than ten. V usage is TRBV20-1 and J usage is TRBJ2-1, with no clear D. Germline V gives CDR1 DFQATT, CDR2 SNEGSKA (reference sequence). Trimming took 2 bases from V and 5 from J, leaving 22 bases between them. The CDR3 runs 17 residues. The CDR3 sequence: CSARRSPLGSGDNEQFF. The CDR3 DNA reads TGCAGTGCTAGAAGGAGCCCTTTAGGATCGGGTGACAATGAGCAGTTCTTC.

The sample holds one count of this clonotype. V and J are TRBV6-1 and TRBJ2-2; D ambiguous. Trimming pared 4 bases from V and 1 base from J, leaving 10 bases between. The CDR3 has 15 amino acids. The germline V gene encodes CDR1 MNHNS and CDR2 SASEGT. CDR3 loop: CASSVEGRNTGELFF. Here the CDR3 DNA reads TGTGCCAGCAGTGTCGAAGGTCGGAACACCGGGGAGCTGTTTTTT.

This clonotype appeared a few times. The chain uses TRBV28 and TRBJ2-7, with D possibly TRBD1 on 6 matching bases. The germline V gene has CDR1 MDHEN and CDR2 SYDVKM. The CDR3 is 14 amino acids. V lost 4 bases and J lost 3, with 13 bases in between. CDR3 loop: CASSSPDRFYEQYF. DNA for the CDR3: TGTGCCAGCAGTTCCCCGGACAGATTCTACGAGCAGTACTTC.

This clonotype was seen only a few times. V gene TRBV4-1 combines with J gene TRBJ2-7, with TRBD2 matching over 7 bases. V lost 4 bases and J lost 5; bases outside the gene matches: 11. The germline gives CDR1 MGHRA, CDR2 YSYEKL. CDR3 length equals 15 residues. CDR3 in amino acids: CASSRWGGRENEQYF. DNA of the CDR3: TGCGCCAGCAGCCGTTGGGGCGGGAGAGAGAACGAGCAGTACTTC.

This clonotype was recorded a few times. The CDR3 DNA reads TGTGCCAGCAGTGCCCAAGGGACGACTTTTAGCAATCAGCCCCAGCATTTT. Its translation is CASSAQGTTFSNQPQHF. The rearrangement links TRBV12-3 or TRBV12-4 to TRBJ1-5; possible D gene TRBD1, 5 bases. Trimming shortened V by 5 bases and J by 0 bases, and 17 bases separated the two germline ends. This CDR3 region has 17 residues.